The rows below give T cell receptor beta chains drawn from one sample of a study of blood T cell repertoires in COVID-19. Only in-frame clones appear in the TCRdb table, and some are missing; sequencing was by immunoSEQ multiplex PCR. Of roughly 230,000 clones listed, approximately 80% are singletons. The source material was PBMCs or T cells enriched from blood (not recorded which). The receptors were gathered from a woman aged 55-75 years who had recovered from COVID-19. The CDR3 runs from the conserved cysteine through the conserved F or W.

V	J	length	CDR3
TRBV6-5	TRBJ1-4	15	CASRSKTGSNEKLFF
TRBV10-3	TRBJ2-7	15	CAITESTSGAYEQYF
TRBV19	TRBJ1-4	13	CASSMEQGEKLFF
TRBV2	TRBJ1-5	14	CASGPQGAHQPQHF
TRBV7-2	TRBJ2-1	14	CASSSLYGANEQFF
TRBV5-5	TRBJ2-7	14	CASSLVGRSHEQYF
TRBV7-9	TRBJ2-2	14	CASSSIRLAGELFF
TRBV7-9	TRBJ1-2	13	CASHPPRAGGYTF
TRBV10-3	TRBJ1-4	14	CAIRGTAGNEKLFF
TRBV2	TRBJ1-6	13	CASIRDNNSPLHF